Listed below are T cell receptor beta chains from one sample, sequenced in a study. MiXCR, run by TCRdb on the 5' RACE reads, gives a single entry per CDR3 protein. The table has 45,000 to 70,000 distinct CDR3 sequences, around 26% seen once. The specimen sequenced was tumor-infiltrating memory CD4+ T cells sorted from the breast tumor. These receptors were collected from a female donor with breast cancer. The CDR3 runs from the conserved cysteine through the conserved F or W. The D gene is left open where the match is weak. Clone size is stated in some rows and not others, as once, few, many or a class when expanded.

.,.,TRBJ2-3,TRBV9,TGTGCCAGCAGCTTGAGACCGAGGGCGGATACGCAGTATTTT,CASSLRPRADTQYF
.,.,TRBJ1-5,TRBV27,TGTGCCAGCGGAGTTGGGGGTAGGAGCAATCAGCCCCAGCATTTT,CASGVGGRSNQPQHF
.,.,TRBJ1-6,TRBV6-1,TGTGCCAGCAGTGTATCCAGGGTCGTTTCACCCCTCCACTTT,CASSVSRVVSPLHF
.,TRBD2,TRBJ2-1,TRBV4-1,TGCGCCAGCAGCCAAGATAATCTAGCGGGAAACTACAATGAGCAGTTCTTC,CASSQDNLAGNYNEQFF
few,.,TRBJ1-1,TRBV6-5,TGTGCCAGCAGTTACCTTAACGAAGCTTTCTTT,CASSYLNEAFF
.,TRBD1,TRBJ1-2,TRBV25-1,TGTGCCAGCAGTGACAAAGCCGGGACAGGGGCGCACTATGGCTACACCTTC,CASSDKAGTGAHYGYTF
few,TRBD1,TRBJ1-5,TRBV19,TGTGCCAGTAGTGACTGGGCAGGGGGCGGCAATCAGCCCCAGCATTTT,CASSDWAGGGNQPQHF
.,.,TRBJ1-2,TRBV29-1,TGCAGCGTTGAGTCTCCAAAAGGCTATGGCTACACCTTC,CSVESPKGYGYTF
few,.,TRBJ1-1,TRBV12-3/TRBV12-4,TGTGCCAGCAGTCGCGACACCACCATGAACACTGAAGCTTTCTTT,CASSRDTTMNTEAFF
once,.,TRBJ2-3,TRBV7-2,TGTGCCAGCAGCTCCTTGCCAGATACGCAGTGTTTT,CASSSLPDTQCF
.,.,TRBJ1-3,TRBV9,TGTGCCAGCAGCGTGACGGACTCTGGAAACACCATATATTTT,CASSVTDSGNTIYF
few,.,TRBJ1-2,TRBV20-1,TGCAGTGCTCCCGGACAGAACTATGGCTACACCTTC,CSAPGQNYGYTF
.,.,TRBJ1-5,TRBV6-5,TGTGCCAGCAGTTACTCGGACGACCAGCCCCAGCATTTT,CASSYSDDQPQHF
.,.,TRBJ2-5,TRBV29-1,TGCAGCGTTGGCGAAAGGGAGACCCAGTACTTC,CSVGERETQYF
.,.,TRBJ2-1,TRBV2,TGTGCCAGAGGACTGGCTATCTTGGGTGAGCAGTTCTTC,CARGLAILGEQFF
few,TRBD2,TRBJ2-3,TRBV10-2,TGCGCCAGCAGTGATCCTAGCGGGATGAGTAATACGCAGTATTTT,CASSDPSGMSNTQYF
many,TRBD1,TRBJ2-5,TRBV7-9,TGTGCCAGCAGCCCGGGACAGACCCAAGAGACCCAGTACTTC,CASSPGQTQETQYF
.,TRBD2,TRBJ2-1,TRBV7-2,TGTGCCAGCAGCCCCCGGACTAGCGGGAATGGTGAGCGGTTCTTC,CASSPRTSGNGERFF
.,TRBD1,TRBJ1-4,TRBV2,TGTGCCAGCAGTGGAACAGGGGGCAACGGGAAACTGTTTTTT,CASSGTGGNGKLFF
.,.,TRBJ2-7,TRBV5-1,TGCGCCAGCGCGCAGGAGCAATTCTCCTACGAGCAGTACTTC,CASAQEQFSYEQYF
.,.,TRBJ2-1,TRBV29-1,TGCAGCGTTGCGGTAGGCCTCGAGCAGTTCTTC,CSVAVGLEQFF
few,.,TRBJ1-1,TRBV20-1,TGCAGTGCTAGCATTACAGGGTCGGACACTGAAGCTTTCTTT,CSASITGSDTEAFF
few,TRBD2,TRBJ2-7,TRBV18,TGTGCCAGCTCTTCAGGGCGCGGGAGCGGAGACGAGCAGTACTTC,CASSSGRGSGDEQYF
few,.,TRBJ1-2,TRBV4-3,TGCGCCAGCAGCCAAGATCTGTATACTCAGGGCAACTATGGCTACACCTTC,CASSQDLYTQGNYGYTF
many,.,TRBJ2-7,TRBV7-3,TGTGCCAGCAGCTTAACGGGCTTC,CASSLTGF
few,.,TRBJ1-5,TRBV28,TGTGCCAGCAGTACAGAGCAGGGTCCTCAGCCCCAGCATTTT,CASSTEQGPQPQHF
.,TRBD1,TRBJ1-4,TRBV6-2/TRBV6-3,TGTGCCAGCAGTAGTCGACAGGGGGCGGATGAAAAACTGTTTTTT,CASSSRQGADEKLFF
few,.,TRBJ2-7,TRBV6-1,TGTGCCAGCAGTGAAATTGGGGTTTCCTACGAGCAGTACTTC,CASSEIGVSYEQYF
.,.,TRBJ1-5,TRBV7-8,TGTGCCAGCAGCTTAGATAATAACAGATATCAGCCCCAGCATTTT,CASSLDNNRYQPQHF
many,.,TRBJ2-2,TRBV10-3,TGTGCCATCACTCCGGGACTGACCCGTTCCGGGGAGCTGTTTTTT,CAITPGLTRSGELFF
few,.,TRBJ2-3,TRBV9,TGTGCCAGCAGCGCCTACCAGGATACGCAGTATTTT,CASSAYQDTQYF
few,.,TRBJ1-1,TRBV7-2,TGTGCCAGCAGCGGCCGCGGTAGGGGAGGGGAAGCTTTCTTT,CASSGRGRGGEAFF
.,.,TRBJ1-1,TRBV5-1,TGCGCCAGCACCCCGGGTAGCTCAGGCACTGAAGCTTTCTTT,CASTPGSSGTEAFF
.,.,TRBJ1-6,TRBV5-5,TGTGCCAGCAGCAACGCAGCCGGTAATTCACCCCTCCACTTT,CASSNAAGNSPLHF
.,.,TRBJ1-5,TRBV5-1,TGCGCCAGCAGCTTGGGAGGAGACTTCAGCAATCAGCCCCAGCATTTT,CASSLGGDFSNQPQHF
.,.,TRBJ1-5,TRBV5-1,TGCGCCAGCAGCTTTGTCAGGGAGATTGGCAATCAGCCCCAGCATTTT,CASSFVREIGNQPQHF
.,.,TRBJ2-1,TRBV20-1,TGCAGTGCCGTGAGGGGATTCTCCTACAATGAGCAGTTCTTC,CSAVRGFSYNEQFF
.,.,TRBJ1-1,TRBV7-2,TGTGCCAGCAGCACCCGGACCGCTTTGAACACTGAAGCTTTCTTT,CASSTRTALNTEAFF
.,.,TRBJ2-1,TRBV7-2,TGTGCCAGCAGCCCCGGAACTAGTACTCAGTTCTTC,CASSPGTSTQFF
.,.,TRBJ1-1,TRBV6-1,TGTGCCAGCAGTGAAAAGGGGGGGGGAGCTTTCTTT,CASSEKGGGAFF
.,.,TRBJ2-3,TRBV15,TGTGCCACCAGCAGTGGGGGTAGCGGTGTATCGCAGTATTTT,CATSSGGSGVSQYF
few,TRBD2,TRBJ2-3,TRBV20-1,TGCAGTGCTAGAGATCAGACTAGCGGGGGAGATACGCAGTATTTT,CSARDQTSGGDTQYF
.,TRBD2,TRBJ2-3,TRBV20-1,TGCAGTGCCGCCTCGGGGGGGGTTGGGACAGATACGCAGTATTTT,CSAASGGVGTDTQYF
.,TRBD1,TRBJ1-1,TRBV5-8,TGTGCCAGCAGCTTAGGGACAGCGCTGAACACTGAAGCTTTCTTT,CASSLGTALNTEAFF
once,.,TRBJ2-6,TRBV20-1,TGCAGTGCCGTGTCCTCTGGGGCCAACGTCCTGACTTTC,CSAVSSGANVLTF
.,.,TRBJ2-3,TRBV18,TGTGCCAGCTCGCCGGAGGTGGCAGATACGCAGTATTTT,CASSPEVADTQYF